This paragraph covers one T cell receptor (beta chain) sequence. TCRdb re-called the 5' RACE reads through MiXCR, storing one row per CDR3 protein. The sample records roughly 220,000 distinct CDR3 sequences, 9.5% being singletons. CDR1 and CDR2 (germline): KGHSH, LQKENI. CDR3 length equals 14 residues. With 6 bases removed from V and 6 bases from J, the gap between germline ends came to 17 bases. This sample was taken from a study of T-cell memory formation after mild COVID-19. The sequenced sample consisted of PBMCs or a T cell subset sorted from them (not recorded which). The TCR comes from a man aged 18 to 30 who had mild COVID-19 (a few samples of this study predate the infection). Cell type and time point are not known. The chain carries TRBV18 and TRBJ1-1; the D gene is possibly TRBD1 (5 bases). Written as DNA, the CDR3 is TGTGCCAGCTCCCCCGACCGTGGGGGTTCTGAAGCTTTCTTT. Its protein is CASSPDRGGSEAFF.